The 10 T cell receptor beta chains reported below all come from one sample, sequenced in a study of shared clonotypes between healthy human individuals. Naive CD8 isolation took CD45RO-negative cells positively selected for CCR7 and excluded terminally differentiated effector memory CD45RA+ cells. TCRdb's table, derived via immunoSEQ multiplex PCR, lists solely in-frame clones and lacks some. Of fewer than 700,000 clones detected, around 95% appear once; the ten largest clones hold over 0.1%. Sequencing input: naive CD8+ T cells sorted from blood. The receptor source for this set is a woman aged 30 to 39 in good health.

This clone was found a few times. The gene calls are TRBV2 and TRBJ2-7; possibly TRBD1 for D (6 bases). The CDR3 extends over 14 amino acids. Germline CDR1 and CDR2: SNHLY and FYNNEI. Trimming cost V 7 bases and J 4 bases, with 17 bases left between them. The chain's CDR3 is CASTRDMATYEQYF. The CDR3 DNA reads TGTGCCAGCACCCGGGACATGGCAACTTACGAGCAGTACTTC.

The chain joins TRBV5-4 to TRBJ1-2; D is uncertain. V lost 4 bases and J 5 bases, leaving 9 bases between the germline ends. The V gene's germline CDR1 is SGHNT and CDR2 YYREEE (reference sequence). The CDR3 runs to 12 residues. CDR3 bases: TGTGCCAGCAGCGACAAATATTATGGCTACACCTTC. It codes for CASSDKYYGYTF.

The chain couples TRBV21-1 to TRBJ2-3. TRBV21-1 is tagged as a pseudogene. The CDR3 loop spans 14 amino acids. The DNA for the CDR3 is TGTGCCAGCAGCAAAGAGGAATTTACAGATACGCAGTATTTT. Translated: CASSKEEFTDTQYF.

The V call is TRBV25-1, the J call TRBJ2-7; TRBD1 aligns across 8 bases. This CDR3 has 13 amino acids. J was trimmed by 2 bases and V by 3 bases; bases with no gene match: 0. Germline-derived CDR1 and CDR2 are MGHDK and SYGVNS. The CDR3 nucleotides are TGTGCCAGCAGTGAGACAGGGGCCTACGAGCAGTACTTC. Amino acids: CASSETGAYEQYF.

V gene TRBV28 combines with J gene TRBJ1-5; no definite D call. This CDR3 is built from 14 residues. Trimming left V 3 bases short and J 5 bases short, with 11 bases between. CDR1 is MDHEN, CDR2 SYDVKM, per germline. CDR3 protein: CASSLLGPDQPQHF. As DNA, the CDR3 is TGTGCCAGCAGTTTGTTAGGGCCAGATCAGCCCCAGCATTTT.

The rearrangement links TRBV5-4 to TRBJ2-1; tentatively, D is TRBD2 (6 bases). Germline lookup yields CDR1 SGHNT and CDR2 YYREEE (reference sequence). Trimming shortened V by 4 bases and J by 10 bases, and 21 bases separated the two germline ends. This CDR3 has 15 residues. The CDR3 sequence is CASSGGLSLGVEQFF. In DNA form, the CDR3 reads TGTGCCAGCAGCGGAGGACTATCCCTGGGGGTGGAGCAGTTCTTC.

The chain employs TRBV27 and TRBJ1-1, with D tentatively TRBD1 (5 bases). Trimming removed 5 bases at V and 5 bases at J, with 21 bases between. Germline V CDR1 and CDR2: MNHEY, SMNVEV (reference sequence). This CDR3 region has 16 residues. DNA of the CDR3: TGTGCCAGCAGTCCCCTCGGGACTTCGAGAGGGACTGAAGCTTTCTTT. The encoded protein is CASSPLGTSRGTEAFF.

CDR3 nucleotides: TGTGCCAGCAGTTCCCAGGCTGACGAGCAGTACTTC. Translated: CASSSQADEQYF. The gene calls are TRBV6-5 and TRBJ2-7; D gene unclear. Germline V gene sequence: CDR1 MNHEY, CDR2 SVGAGI. V was shortened by 4 bases and J by 5 bases, with 9 bases between the two germline ends. This CDR3 is built from 12 residues.

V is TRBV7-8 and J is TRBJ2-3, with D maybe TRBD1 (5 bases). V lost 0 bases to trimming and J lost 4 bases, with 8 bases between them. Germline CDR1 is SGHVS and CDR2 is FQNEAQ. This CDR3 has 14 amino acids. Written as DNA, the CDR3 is TGTGCCAGCAGCTTAGCGCAGGGCGCAGATACGCAGTATTTT. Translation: CASSLAQGADTQYF.

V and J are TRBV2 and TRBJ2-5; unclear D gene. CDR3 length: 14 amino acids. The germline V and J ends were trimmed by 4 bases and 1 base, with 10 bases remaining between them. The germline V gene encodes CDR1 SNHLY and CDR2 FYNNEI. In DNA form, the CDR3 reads TGTGCCAGCAGTGTTGGGGTGGGCCAAGAGACCCAGTACTTC. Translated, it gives CASSVGVGQETQYF. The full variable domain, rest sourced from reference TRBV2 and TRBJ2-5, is EPEVTQTPSHQVTQMGQEVILRCVPISNHLYFYWYRQILGQKVEFLVSFYNNEISEKSEIFDDQFSVERPDGSNFTLKIRSTKLEDSAMYFCASSVGVGQETQYFGPGTRLLVL.